This T cell receptor (beta chain) was documented in a study of cytomegalovirus exposure and HLA in healthy donors. Overall study context: Early released data had tens of millions of unique TCRs, all coming from HLA-typed donors. General study points: Another analysis was done later, and it associated around 16,000 TCR beta sequences with HLA alleles at 0.05 false discovery rate. A missense DCLRE1C variant was associated with V- and J-gene trimming of TCR beta chains in a later analysis, and an independent cohort replicated the association.

Germline CDR1 reads SGHAT; CDR2 reads FQNNGV. CDR3 length: 14 residues. 60 Vbeta and 13 Jbeta primers were used in PCR. The assay was immunoSEQ multiplex PCR, and TCRdb's table has in-frame clones only and misses some. The sample carries 170,000 or so clones, 80% recorded once. This clone was recorded only once. As yet, its antigen is unknown. Compared with germline, one end of the junction differs, possibly owing to a read error. The rearrangement uses TRBV11-2 and TRBJ2-7; 12 bases line up with TRBD2. Sequencing was carried out using PBMCs. The clonotype originates from a woman in her 50s in good health and CMV-seropositive. CDR3 nucleotide sequence: TGTGCCAGCAGCCCGACTAGCGGGGGCTTAGGCGAATGGTTC. Protein: CASSPTSGGLGEWF.